The T cell receptor (beta chain) described here comes from a study of T cell responses to AZD1222 COVID-19 vaccine. Study-wide points: Variant regions that are unmutated are reportedly the target of nearly half of spike-specific TCRs. All repertoire sampling was performed exclusively after the peak T cell response.

About this clone itself: Its antigen is as yet unknown.

The length of the CDR3 is 15 residues. Losses at the gene ends were 6 bases for V and 3 bases for J; bases not matched to a gene: 12. From germline, CDR1 is SGHRS and CDR2 YFSETQ. Using immunoSEQ multiplex PCR, the repertoire was profiled, and TCRdb retains in-frame clones only, with some absent. This sample yields roughly 120,000 clones, of which roughly 89% are seen a single time; roughly 7.1% belongs to the top ten. Second doses were pooled across both intervals (about 4 or about 12 weeks). The chain couples TRBV5-1 to TRBJ2-7; TRBD1 aligns across 7 bases. The source is an adult who received the AZD1222 COVID-19 vaccine. The starting material was peripheral blood, obtained 28 days after the second AZD1222 dose. The CDR3, as DNA: TGCGCCAGCACCGCCCGAAACAGGGGAAGCTACGAGCAGTACTTC. This codes for CASTARNRGSYEQYF.